What follows are 7 T cell receptor beta chains derived from one specimen sequenced in a study of blood T cell repertoires in COVID-19. Data came from immunoSEQ multiplex PCR; TCRdb stores just in-frame clones and leaves some out. This table holds roughly 190,000 clones, around nine tenths found once. The sequenced material came from peripheral blood. All receptors come from a man between 18 and 29 years old with active or convalescent COVID-19.

The chain carries TRBV28 and TRBJ2-3; 8 nucleotides align to TRBD1. V trimming: 5 bases; J trimming: 1 base; junction bases outside the gene matches: 8. The V gene's germline CDR1 is MDHEN and CDR2 SYDVKM. This CDR3 has 16 residues. CDR3 region: CASSPPTGGGTDTQYF. The CDR3 DNA is TGTGCCAGCAGTCCACCAACAGGGGGTGGCACAGATACGCAGTATTTT.

In this sample, this clone turned up a few times. The gene calls are TRBV5-4 and TRBJ2-2, with 8 nucleotides matching TRBD2. V shed 1 base and J 1 base; nucleotides not matched to a gene: 6. Looked up from germline, CDR1 is SGHNT and CDR2 is YYREEE (reference sequence). The CDR3 contains 17 residues. The CDR3 loop reads CASSLRRLAGNTGELFF. The CDR3 DNA sequence: TGTGCCAGCAGCTTGAGGCGGCTAGCGGGGAACACCGGGGAGCTGTTTTTT. The full variable domain, rest sourced from reference TRBV5-4 and TRBJ2-2, is ETGVTQSPTHLIKTRGQQVTLRCSSQSGHNTVSWYQQALGQGPQFIFQYYREEENGRGNFPPRFSGLQFPNYSSELNVNALELDDSALYLCASSLRRLAGNTGELFFGEGSRLTVL.

A remark on this clone: Other DNA sequences in this sample translate to the same CDR3. The chain couples TRBV2 to TRBJ1-1, with TRBD1 matching 9 bases. V lost 5 bases, J lost 5 bases, and 6 bases stayed unmatched. Germline V CDR1 and CDR2: SNHLY, FYNNEI. CDR3 length equals 14 residues. CDR3 sequence: CASSLTGGRTEAFF. CDR3 bases: TGTGCCAGCAGTTTGACAGGGGGGAGAACTGAAGCTTTCTTT. Full variable domain (outside the CDR3, taken from reference TRBV2 and TRBJ1-1): EPEVTQTPSHQVTQMGQEVILRCVPISNHLYFYWYRQILGQKVEFLVSFYNNEISEKSEIFDDQFSVERPDGSNFTLKIRSTKLEDSAMYFCASSLTGGRTEAFFGQGTRLTVV.

CDR3 loop: CSAGRNRDSWDGYTF. The CDR3 bases are TGCAGCGCGGGGAGAAACAGGGACAGCTGGGATGGCTACACCTTC. The J gene is TRBJ1-2, the V gene TRBV29-1; 7 bases map to TRBD1. The CDR3 has 15 residues. The germline CDR1 and CDR2 sequences are SQVTM and ANQGSEA. V trimming: 7 bases; J trimming: 6 bases; junction bases outside the gene matches: 17.

The chain carries TRBV5-4 and TRBJ1-2; 9 bases match TRBD1. J gave up 2 bases and V 4 bases, and 3 bases lay outside the gene matches. The CDR3 runs 14 residues. The germline V gene has CDR1 SGHNT and CDR2 YYREEE (reference sequence). CDR3 coding DNA: TGTGCCAGCAGCGGCGGACAGGGGAACTATGGCTACACCTTC. This encodes CASSGGQGNYGYTF. Supplemented by reference TRBV5-4 and TRBJ1-2, the full variable domain reads ETGVTQSPTHLIKTRGQQVTLRCSSQSGHNTVSWYQQALGQGPQFIFQYYREEENGRGNFPPRFSGLQFPNYSSELNVNALELDDSALYLCASSGGQGNYGYTFGSGTRLTVV.

The V call is TRBV24-1, the J call TRBJ1-2; D call uncertain. CDR1 KGHDR and CDR2 SFDVKD come from the germline V gene. This CDR3 has 12 residues. With 4 bases removed from V and 9 bases from J, the gap between germline ends came to 11 bases. This chain's CDR3 is CATSDEAPRYTF. The CDR3 DNA follows: TGTGCCACCAGTGACGAAGCCCCCCGCTACACCTTC.

This clone occurred once. This CDR3 is also generated by other DNA sequences in the sample. The chain carries TRBV24-1 and TRBJ2-1; 8 positions match TRBD1. The CDR3 covers 15 residues. J gave up 4 bases and V 0 bases, and 1 base lay outside the gene matches. CDR1 and CDR2 from the germline V gene are KGHDR and SFDVKD. The CDR3 DNA is TGTGCCACCAGTGATTTGGGGACAGGATACAATGAGCAGTTCTTC. As protein: CATSDLGTGYNEQFF.